Following are 20 T cell receptor beta chains from one sample sequenced in a study of shared clonotypes between healthy human individuals. Using immunoSEQ multiplex PCR, the repertoire was profiled, and TCRdb retains in-frame clones only, with some absent. The table shows around 990,000 clones, with 60% to 85% occurring only once. The sequenced material came from memory CD4+ T cells from PBMCs. The subset denotes: CD45RA-negative fraction. The receptor set was obtained from a man in his late teens or twenties in good health. Some clones in this sample may be carry-over from other donors' samples.

This chain connects TRBV5-1 to TRBJ2-7, with D perhaps TRBD1 (5 bases). Per the germline V gene, CDR1 is SGHRS and CDR2 is YFSETQ. Trimming stripped 4 bases from V and 6 bases from J, with 20 bases between. The CDR3 has 15 residues. The CDR3 region is CASSASTAPGREQYF. The CDR3 DNA reads TGCGCCAGCAGCGCCTCGACAGCCCCAGGGCGCGAGCAGTACTTC.

DNA for the CDR3: TGTGCCAGCAGCCGTCCCGCTAGTGTCCGCAACTATGGCTACACCTTC. Translation gives CASSRPASVRNYGYTF. The chain employs TRBV28 and TRBJ1-2; D not resolved. The CDR3 loop spans 16 amino acids. Germline CDR1 is MDHEN and CDR2 is SYDVKM. The ends were cut back, 6 bases at V and 2 bases at J, with 19 bases in the middle.

J is TRBJ2-2 and V is TRBV2; tentatively, D is TRBD1 (7 bases). V dropped 4 bases and J dropped 6 bases, with 15 bases sitting between them. CDR1 is SNHLY and CDR2 is FYNNEI in the germline V gene. The CDR3 has 15 amino acids. CDR3: CASSVRGRRAGELFF. Here the CDR3 DNA reads TGTGCCAGCAGTGTGAGGGGGCGGAGGGCCGGGGAGCTGTTTTTT.

This clone showed up just once. The V and J genes are TRBV25-1 and TRBJ2-6; D ambiguous. Germline V gene data show CDR1 as MGHDK and CDR2 as SYGVNS. V was trimmed by 6 bases and J by 1 base, leaving 10 bases between them. The CDR3 sequence is 15 residues long. The chain's CDR3 is CASSRVGSGANVLTF. The CDR3 DNA sequence: TGTGCCAGCAGCCGCGTCGGGTCTGGGGCCAACGTCCTGACTTTC.

The gene calls are TRBV9 and TRBJ1-1, with D unresolved. Germline CDR1 reads SGDLS; CDR2 reads YYNGEE. V was pared by 0 bases and J by 0 bases, with 15 bases between. The CDR3 runs 17 residues. DNA of the CDR3: TGTGCCAGCAGCGTAGACCGGGAGCCAACGATGAACACTGAAGCTTTCTTT. Residues: CASSVDREPTMNTEAFF.

This chain connects TRBV7-9 to TRBJ2-5; TRBD1 agrees at 7 bases. The J call is doubtful: the DNA matches TRBJ2-7 better. The CDR3 has 14 amino acids. Germline V gives CDR1 SEHNR, CDR2 FQNEAQ (reference sequence). CDR3 nucleotides: TGTGCCAGCAGCCTCCGCGAAGGGGGCTCCGAGCAGTACTTC. It yields the protein CASSLREGGSEQYF.

The genes are TRBV18 and TRBJ1-1; D is undetermined. V was cut by 2 bases and J by 0 bases, with 10 bases left in between. CDR3 length equals 15 residues. Germline V gene data show CDR1 as KGHSH and CDR2 as LQKENI. CDR3 sequence reads: CASSPISRLNTEAFF. The CDR3 nucleotides read TGTGCCAGCTCACCAATCTCTCGGTTGAACACTGAAGCTTTCTTT.

This clone has only one observation. The CDR3 sequence: CASSPLSETQYF. The CDR3 DNA is TGTGCCAGCAGCCCTCTCTCAGAGACCCAGTACTTC. The chain combines TRBV5-4 with TRBJ2-5; no definite D call. Germline V gene data show CDR1 as SGHNT and CDR2 as YYREEE (reference sequence). Trimming took 4 bases from V and 4 from J, leaving 8 bases between them. This CDR3 is built from 12 residues. The whole variable domain, filled in from reference TRBV5-4 and TRBJ2-5, reads ETGVTQSPTHLIKTRGQQVTLRCSSQSGHNTVSWYQQALGQGPQFIFQYYREEENGRGNFPPRFSGLQFPNYSSELNVNALELDDSALYLCASSPLSETQYFGPGTRLLVL.

The chain is built from TRBV7-9 and TRBJ1-2; maybe TRBD1 (5 bases). The CDR3 spans 15 residues. Trimming took 5 bases from V and 4 from J, leaving 17 bases between them. The germline V gene has CDR1 SEHNR and CDR2 FQNEAQ (reference sequence). The CDR3 is CASSRGRGEPYGYTF. CDR3 in DNA: TGTGCCAGCAGCCGGGGGAGGGGCGAGCCCTATGGCTACACCTTC.

The chain combines TRBV7-9 with TRBJ1-1; D is unresolved. Germline V gives CDR1 SEHNR, CDR2 FQNEAQ (reference sequence). With 0 bases removed from V and 0 bases from J, the gap between germline ends came to 5 bases. The CDR3 has 14 residues. Written as DNA, the CDR3 is TGTGCCAGCAGCTTAGCAGGTGTGAACACTGAAGCTTTCTTT. It encodes CASSLAGVNTEAFF. Full variable domain (outside the CDR3, taken from reference TRBV7-9 and TRBJ1-1): DTGVSQNPRHKITKRGQNVTFRCDPISEHNRLYWYRQTLGQGPEFLTYFQNEAQLEKSRLLSDRFSAERPKGSFSTLEIQRTEQGDSAMYLCASSLAGVNTEAFFGQGTRLTVV.

The V and J genes are TRBV5-1 and TRBJ2-3; 9 bases map to TRBD1. J was trimmed by 5 bases and V by 3 bases; bases with no gene match: 7. The CDR3 is made up of 15 amino acids. The germline V gene has CDR1 SGHRS and CDR2 YFSETQ. CDR3 amino acids: CASSWGTGGLDTQYF. The DNA of the CDR3 is TGCGCCAGCAGCTGGGGAACAGGGGGCTTAGATACGCAGTATTTT.

The chain employs TRBV7-9 and TRBJ2-3, with TRBD1 matching over 9 bases. Germline V lookup: CDR1 SEHNR, CDR2 FQNEAQ (reference sequence). This CDR3 region has 16 residues. With V trimmed by 4 bases and J by 5 bases, 10 bases remained unmatched. For the CDR3, the DNA is TGTGCCAGCAGCTCCATTTCCGGACAGGGGCGAGATACGCAGTATTTT. Protein product: CASSSISGQGRDTQYF. The whole variable domain, remainder taken from reference TRBV7-9 and TRBJ2-3, is DTGVSQNPRHKITKRGQNVTFRCDPISEHNRLYWYRQTLGQGPEFLTYFQNEAQLEKSRLLSDRFSAERPKGSFSTLEIQRTEQGDSAMYLCASSSISGQGRDTQYFGPGTRLTVL.

This sequence joins TRBV18 and TRBJ2-7, with D possibly called TRBD1 or TRBD2 (5 bases each). This CDR3 has 13 amino acids. Per the germline V gene, CDR1 is KGHSH and CDR2 is LQKENI. V was pared by 6 bases and J by 2 bases, with 11 bases between. The CDR3 DNA reads TGTGCCAGCTCGAGAAGGGGACCCTACGAGCAGTACTTC. Translating gives CASSRRGPYEQYF.

The chain has TRBV5-1 and TRBJ2-1, with TRBD2 identical over 7 bases. V lost 0 bases to trimming and J lost 1 base; unmatched junction nucleotides: 7. The CDR3 is 17 amino acids. Germline V gives CDR1 SGHRS, CDR2 YFSETQ. The CDR3 DNA reads as TGCGCCAGCAGCTTGGGCCTCCTAGCGGAATCCTACAATGAGCAGTTCTTC. This sequence encodes CASSLGLLAESYNEQFF.

The chain employs TRBV9 and TRBJ2-2; 8 bases agree with TRBD1. CDR1 is SGDLS and CDR2 is YYNGEE in the germline V gene. V was pared by 0 bases and J by 4 bases, with 8 bases of the junction left unmatched. The length of the CDR3 is 17 residues. The CDR3 loop reads CASSVGPQGASTGELFF. The CDR3 nucleotides are TGTGCCAGCAGCGTAGGTCCCCAGGGGGCTTCCACCGGGGAGCTGTTTTTT.

The chain carries TRBV19 and TRBJ1-2; D is ambiguous. The CDR3 is made up of 13 amino acids. V gave up 3 bases and J gave up 6 bases, with 11 bases separating them. Germline lookup yields CDR1 LNHDA and CDR2 SQIVND (reference sequence). The CDR3 DNA reads as TGTGCCAGTAGTATTAGGCCAGAGGATGGCTACACCTTC. Protein product: CASSIRPEDGYTF.

J is TRBJ1-1 and V is TRBV4-1; 11 nucleotides match TRBD1. CDR1 is MGHRA, CDR2 YSYEKL, per germline. The CDR3 is 16 amino acids. Trimming took 3 bases from V and 4 from J; bases not matched to a gene: 7. DNA of the CDR3: TGCGCCAGCAGCCAGGACAGGGGGCATCGGGGCACTGAAGCTTTCTTT. It yields the protein CASSQDRGHRGTEAFF.

The V and J genes are TRBV28 and TRBJ2-2; a possible D gene is TRBD2 (7 bases). This CDR3 region has 15 residues. V lost 5 bases to trimming and J lost 7 bases, with 17 bases between them. CDR1 and CDR2 (germline): MDHEN, SYDVKM. CDR3 sequence reads: CASSPQGGGIGELFF. Written as DNA, the CDR3 is TGTGCCAGCAGTCCCCAAGGGGGGGGTATCGGGGAGCTGTTTTTT.

The chain employs TRBV7-9 and TRBJ1-2; 8 bases fit TRBD1. This CDR3 is 15 amino acids long. In germline, CDR1 is SEHNR, CDR2 FQNEAQ (reference sequence). Trimming took 5 bases from V and 4 from J; bases not matched to a gene: 9. The CDR3 nucleotides are TGTGCCAGCAGCCCCGGACAGGGAAGATTCTATGGCTACACCTTC. The encoded protein is CASSPGQGRFYGYTF.

About this clone itself: This same CDR3 is encoded by further DNA sequences in the sample. The V call is TRBV6-4, the J call TRBJ2-1; D may be TRBD2 (7 bases). Germline V gives CDR1 MRHNA, CDR2 SNTAGT. V was clipped by 2 bases and J by 6 bases, with 11 bases between them. This CDR3 is built from 14 residues. The CDR3 coding sequence is TGTGCCAGCAGTGACGGGGGAGGGGGCAATGAGCAGTTCTTC. Translation: CASSDGGGGNEQFF.